This T cell receptor (beta chain) was sequenced during a study of CD8 T cells in ankylosing spondylitis. Whole-study findings and limits: Clones linked to the disease showed a CD8+ phenotype. They occurred at relatively low frequencies in peripheral blood. Disease-linked clones were reportedly significantly enriched in matched ankylosing spondylitis synovial fluid.

Germline V lookup: CDR1 KGHSH, CDR2 LQKENI. CDR3 length: 15 amino acids. The authors made TCR beta libraries by quantitative 5'-RACE with molecular barcodes. Each CDR3 protein is one row after TCRdb ran MiXCR on the 5' RACE reads. The sample lists around 180,000 distinct CDR3 sequences, 10% to 15% occurring once. This clonotype was counted a few times. Its specificity is unknown. One junction end does not reproduce the germline sequence, and a read error may be involved. The chain uses TRBV18 and TRBJ2-7, with TRBD2 matching over 7 bases. The specimen sequenced was blood, either unsorted or a sorted T cell fraction (not recorded which). This TCR derives from a female donor with ankylosing spondylitis or in good health (not recorded which). CDR3 loop: CVSSPPSSGGYEQYF. The CDR3, as DNA: TGTGTCAGCTCACCACCGTCTAGCGGAGGCTACGAGCAGTACTTC.